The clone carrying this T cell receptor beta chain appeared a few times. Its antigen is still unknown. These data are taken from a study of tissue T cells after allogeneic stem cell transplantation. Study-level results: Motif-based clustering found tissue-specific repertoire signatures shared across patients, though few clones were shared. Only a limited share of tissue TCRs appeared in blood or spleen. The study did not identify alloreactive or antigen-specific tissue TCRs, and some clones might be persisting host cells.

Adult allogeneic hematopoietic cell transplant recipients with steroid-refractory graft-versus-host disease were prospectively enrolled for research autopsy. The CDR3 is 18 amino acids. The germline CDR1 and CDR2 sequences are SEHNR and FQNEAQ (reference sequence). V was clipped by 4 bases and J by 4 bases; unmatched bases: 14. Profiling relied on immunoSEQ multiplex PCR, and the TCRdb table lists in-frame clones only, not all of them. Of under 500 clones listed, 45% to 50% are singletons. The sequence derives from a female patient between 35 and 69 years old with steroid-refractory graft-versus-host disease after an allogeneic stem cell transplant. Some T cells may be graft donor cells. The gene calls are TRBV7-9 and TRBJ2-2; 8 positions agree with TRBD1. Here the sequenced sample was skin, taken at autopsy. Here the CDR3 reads CASSSPLSGTGGTGELFF. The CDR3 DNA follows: TGTGCCAGCAGCTCTCCCTTATCCGGGACAGGCGGCACCGGGGAGCTGTTTTTT.